The source of this T cell receptor beta chain is a study of identical twins. Points from the study as a whole: Abundant cord blood beta clonotypes carried fewer insertions; memory repertoires showed none. The analysis was cross-sectional rather than longitudinal within donors.

One entry per CDR3 protein results from TCRdb running MiXCR on the 5' RACE reads. The data hold 300,000 to 400,000 distinct CDR3 sequences, with approximately 13% observed a single time. The germline V and J ends were trimmed by 6 bases and 7 bases, with 19 bases remaining between them. This CDR3 region has 15 residues. As concerns this clonotype: What it recognizes is unknown.

This same sample was also part of a study on yellow fever vaccine responses in identical twins.

This sequence joins TRBV12-3 or TRBV12-4 and TRBJ1-5; TRBD1 might be the D (5 bases). The material sequenced was CD8+ T cells sorted from blood. The receptor was derived from a woman between 18 and 30 years old in good health. The CDR3 loop is CASSPRQGTGQPQHF. As DNA, the CDR3 is TGTGCCAGCAGCCCTCGGCAGGGCACGGGGCAGCCCCAGCATTTT.